Listed below are T cell receptor beta chains from one sample, sequenced in a study of T-cell memory formation after mild COVID-19. TCRdb ran MiXCR on the 5' RACE reads and lists one entry per CDR3 protein. The table shows about 140,000 distinct CDR3 sequences, with 13% to 15% occurring only once. Material for sequencing was PBMCs or a T cell subset sorted from them (not recorded which). The origin of the receptors is an adult woman who had mild COVID-19 (a few samples of this study predate the infection). Cell type and time point are not known. The CDR3 runs from the conserved cysteine through the conserved F or W. Each record gives: clone size, V gene, J gene, D gene, CDR3 protein, CDR3 DNA. A D gene is named only where the DNA matches it firmly. Part of the rows lack a size; the others show once, few, many or a class for expanded clones.

-	TRBV6-6	TRBJ1-6	TRBD1	CASSLTGFGDSPLHF	TGTGCCAGCAGTTTGACAGGGTTCGGAGATTCACCCCTCCACTTT
-	TRBV7-3	TRBJ2-5	TRBD2	CASSAGLASWETQYF	TGTGCCAGCAGCGCGGGACTAGCATCTTGGGAGACCCAGTACTTC
many	TRBV7-6	TRBJ1-1	TRBD1	CASGQGDMEGTEAFF	TGTGCCAGCGGCCAGGGGGACATGGAAGGAACTGAAGCTTTCTTT
-	TRBV30	TRBJ2-7	-	CAWSVLGHEQYF	TGTGCCTGGAGTGTACTGGGGCACGAGCAGTACTTC
-	TRBV6-2/TRBV6-3	TRBJ2-2	TRBD1	CAIEDRADTGELFF	TGTGCCATCGAGGACAGGGCGGACACCGGGGAGCTGTTTTTT
-	TRBV6-2/TRBV6-3	TRBJ2-7	TRBD1	CASSAQGKTYEQYF	TGTGCCAGCAGTGCACAGGGGAAGACCTACGAGCAGTACTTC
-	TRBV4-2	TRBJ2-2	-	CASSPANTGELFF	TGTGCCAGCAGCCCTGCGAACACCGGGGAGCTGTTTTTT
few	TRBV20-1	TRBJ2-7	-	CSARDVPGYYEQYF	TGCAGTGCTAGAGATGTGCCAGGGTACTACGAGCAGTACTTC
-	TRBV20-1	TRBJ2-1	-	CSVLDGSSYNEQFF	TGCAGTGTTTTGGACGGGAGTTCCTACAATGAGCAGTTCTTC
many	TRBV12-3/TRBV12-4	TRBJ2-1	-	CASSLGFGDEQFF	TGTGCCAGCAGTTTAGGTTTCGGGGATGAGCAGTTCTTC
-	TRBV7-9	TRBJ1-2	-	CASSHPLGGYGYTF	TGTGCCAGCAGCCACCCTTTGGGCGGCTATGGCTACACCTTC
few	TRBV7-9	TRBJ2-7	-	CASSGTYYEQYF	TGTGCCAGCAGCGGGACATACTACGAGCAGTACTTC
many	TRBV7-9	TRBJ2-6	-	CASSLPPIQLPGANVLTF	TGTGCCAGCAGCTTACCTCCCATCCAGCTCCCTGGGGCCAACGTCCTGACTTTC
-	TRBV7-9	TRBJ2-7	-	CASSPGYHEQYF	TGTGCCAGCAGCCCGGGGTACCACGAGCAGTACTTC
-	TRBV4-1	TRBJ1-1	-	CASSAGQFLDTEAFF	TGCGCCAGCAGCGCCGGACAGTTTTTGGACACTGAAGCTTTCTTT
-	TRBV15	TRBJ2-2	TRBD1	CATRGQGTAGELFF	TGTGCCACCAGGGGACAGGGAACCGCCGGGGAGCTGTTTTTT
few	TRBV4-3	TRBJ1-6	TRBD1	CASSQGTGTRSPLHF	TGCGCCAGCAGCCAAGGGACAGGGACGAGGTCACCCCTCCACTTT
-	TRBV21-1	TRBJ2-5	-	CASSKEAFQETQYF	TGTGCCAGCAGCAAAGAGGCCTTTCAAGAGACCCAGTACTTC
few	TRBV14	TRBJ1-6	-	CASSQEGRRGRSNSPLHF	TGTGCCAGCAGCCAAGAAGGACGCAGGGGAAGAAGTAATTCACCCCTCCACTTT
-	TRBV29-1	TRBJ2-1	-	CSVDGPSYNEQFF	TGCAGCGTTGACGGCCCCTCCTACAATGAGCAGTTCTTC
few	TRBV11-3	TRBJ1-1	-	CASSLDLGVNTEAFF	TGTGCCAGCAGCTTAGATCTGGGGGTGAACACTGAAGCTTTCTTT
few	TRBV19	TRBJ2-1	-	CASSPQGREQFF	TGTGCCAGTAGTCCCCAGGGAAGAGAGCAGTTCTTC
few	TRBV6-1	TRBJ1-5	-	CASSEALKWDIQPQHF	TGTGCCAGCAGTGAAGCGCTGAAGTGGGACATCCAGCCCCAGCATTTT
-	TRBV7-9	TRBJ2-3	TRBD1	CASSPPWDRGSTDTQYF	TGTGCCAGCAGCCCCCCCTGGGACAGGGGTAGCACAGATACGCAGTATTTT
many	TRBV5-8	TRBJ2-7	-	CASSLKSRRAYEQYF	TGTGCCAGCAGCTTGAAGAGCAGGAGAGCCTACGAGCAGTACTTC
many	TRBV5-1	TRBJ2-3	TRBD1	CASSSGTGGNYRTDTQYF	TGCGCCAGCAGCTCGGGGACAGGGGGAAACTACCGCACAGATACGCAGTATTTT
-	TRBV7-6	TRBJ2-1	-	CASSFRTDYNEQFF	TGTGCCAGCAGCTTCCGGACGGATTACAATGAGCAGTTCTTC
few	TRBV7-2	TRBJ2-7	TRBD2	CASSLEQGGYEQYF	TGTGCCAGCAGCTTAGAGCAGGGAGGGTACGAGCAGTACTTC
few	TRBV9	TRBJ2-7	TRBD1	CASSPQTGGIDEQYF	TGTGCCAGCAGCCCTCAGACAGGGGGCATCGACGAGCAGTACTTC
many	TRBV6-6	TRBJ1-2	-	CASSTESNYGYTF	TGTGCCAGCAGTACGGAGTCCAACTATGGCTACACCTTC
-	TRBV6-2/TRBV6-3	TRBJ2-1	-	CASSYLGDYNEQFF	TGTGCCAGCAGTTATCTTGGGGATTACAATGAGCAGTTCTTC
-	TRBV5-1	TRBJ2-7	-	CASSYTGLYEQYF	TGCGCCAGCAGCTATACAGGGCTTTACGAGCAGTACTTC
once	TRBV12-3/TRBV12-4	TRBJ1-1	TRBD1	CASSPVPGQGPNTEAFF	TGTGCCAGCAGCCCAGTCCCGGGACAGGGACCAAACACTGAAGCTTTCTTT
-	TRBV29-1	TRBJ1-2	TRBD1	CSVEDSGTAYGYTF	TGCAGCGTTGAAGACTCCGGGACAGCTTATGGCTACACCTTC
-	TRBV7-9	TRBJ2-7	-	CASSPYPQDEQYF	TGTGCCAGCAGCCCCTACCCGCAGGACGAGCAGTACTTC
few	TRBV4-3	TRBJ1-2	TRBD1	CASSQEEQGVFGYTF	TGCGCCAGCAGCCAAGAGGAGCAGGGGGTGTTTGGCTACACCTTC
few	TRBV25-1	TRBJ2-7	-	CAAEDITYEQYF	TGTGCCGCCGAGGACATAACCTACGAGCAGTACTTC
few	TRBV4-1	TRBJ1-5	-	CASSKWTDSNQPQHF	TGCGCCAGCAGCAAATGGACTGACAGCAATCAGCCCCAGCATTTT
many	TRBV7-2	TRBJ2-3	TRBD2	CASSSGGFTDTQYF	TGTGCCAGCAGCTCGGGGGGGTTCACAGATACGCAGTATTTT
few	TRBV9	TRBJ1-5	-	CASSVGGEAEQPQHF	TGTGCCAGCAGCGTAGGTGGGGAGGCGGAACAGCCCCAGCATTTT
-	TRBV12-3/TRBV12-4	TRBJ2-7	-	CASSFLSTYEQYF	TGTGCCAGCAGTTTCCTGTCCACCTACGAGCAGTACTTC
-	TRBV29-1	TRBJ2-1	-	CSVEVEEGVEQFF	TGCAGCGTTGAAGTCGAGGAAGGGGTGGAGCAGTTCTTC
-	TRBV10-3	TRBJ2-1	TRBD1	CAIRDSGGRSYNEQFF	TGTGCCATCAGGGATTCAGGGGGCCGGTCCTACAATGAGCAGTTCTTC
few	TRBV15	TRBJ2-6	-	CATSRAGPGANVLTF	TGTGCCACCAGCAGAGCCGGACCTGGGGCCAACGTCCTGACTTTC
few	TRBV30	TRBJ1-2	-	CAWTRYQARVGYTF	TGTGCCTGGACCCGTTATCAGGCCCGCGTGGGCTACACCTTC
few	TRBV30	TRBJ1-1	TRBD1	CACRGQGTEAFF	TGTGCCTGCCGGGGACAGGGAACTGAAGCTTTCTTT
few	TRBV6-1	TRBJ2-5	-	CASSDIEGGPQETQYF	TGTGCCAGCAGTGACATCGAGGGGGGGCCTCAAGAGACCCAGTACTTC
few	TRBV6-5	TRBJ2-3	-	CASSRQDPGQFTDTQYF	TGTGCCAGCAGTCGCCAGGACCCGGGGCAGTTCACAGATACGCAGTATTTT
many	TRBV12-3/TRBV12-4	TRBJ1-1	TRBD1	CASSVAGQGKPTPFF	TGTGCCAGCAGTGTTGCGGGACAGGGGAAGCCGACTCCTTTCTTT